The 28 T cell receptor beta chains listed next were all sequenced from one sample in a study of cytotoxic CD8 clonotypes in ibrutinib-treated CLL. Data came from immunoSEQ multiplex PCR; TCRdb stores just in-frame clones and leaves some out. The sample gives tens of thousands of clones, roughly 57% of which show up once; approximately 30% is in the top ten. Sequenced here: PBMCs, sampled after 12 months of ibrutinib treatment. These receptors were obtained from a human donor with chronic lymphocytic leukemia.

The rearrangement uses TRBV6-1 and TRBJ2-5; TRBD2 aligns across 8 bases. Germline assignment: CDR1 MNHNS and CDR2 SASEGT. CDR3 length: 12 amino acids. With V trimmed by 7 bases and J by 7 bases, 5 bases remained unmatched. This chain's CDR3 is CASTGLAPTQYF. CDR3 coding DNA: TGTGCCAGCACCGGACTAGCCCCGACCCAGTACTTC.

V gene TRBV27 combines with J gene TRBJ2-7, with D hard to call. Trimming pared 2 bases from V and 6 bases from J, leaving 11 bases between. Per the germline V gene, CDR1 is MNHEY and CDR2 is SMNVEV (reference sequence). The CDR3 consists of 13 residues. The CDR3 DNA reads as TGTGCCAGCAGTTTAATCAGTGAAAGCGAGCAGTACTTC. It specifies CASSLISESEQYF.

This chain uses TRBV4-2 with TRBJ2-5; 8 bases map to TRBD2. Germline assignment: CDR1 LGHNA and CDR2 YNFKEQ. The CDR3 contains 17 residues. J was trimmed by 6 bases and V by 0 bases; bases with no gene match: 12. CDR3 loop: CASSQDIAGLAVKTQYF. As DNA, the CDR3 is TGTGCCAGCAGCCAAGATATTGCCGGACTAGCAGTGAAGACCCAGTACTTC.

This clone was counted many times. The rearrangement uses TRBV9 and TRBJ1-2; the match to TRBD1 covers 9 bases. The V gene end was trimmed by 4 bases and the J gene end by 6 bases; junction bases not matched to a gene: 4. The germline CDR1 and CDR2 sequences are SGDLS and YYNGEE. This CDR3 spans 13 amino acids. CDR3 protein: CASSRDRVNGYTF. DNA for the CDR3: TGTGCCAGCAGCCGGGACAGGGTCAATGGCTACACCTTC.

The J gene is TRBJ1-5, the V gene TRBV6-1; D remains ambiguous. The CDR3 is made up of 14 amino acids. In germline, CDR1 is MNHNS, CDR2 SASEGT. V was cut by 6 bases and J by 1 base, with 10 bases left in between. The CDR3 nucleotides are TGTGCCAGCAGGGGAGAACAGAGCAATCAGCCCCAGCATTTT. It codes for CASRGEQSNQPQHF.

The V call is TRBV27, the J call TRBJ1-2; a weak D match, TRBD1 (6 bases). CDR1 is MNHEY and CDR2 is SMNVEV in the germline V gene (reference sequence). The CDR3 is 14 residues long. With 8 bases removed from V and 4 bases from J, the gap between germline ends came to 17 bases. The CDR3 region has the DNA TGTGCCAGCGGGGCCAGGGGAATCCTCTATGGCTACACCTTC. As protein: CASGARGILYGYTF.

The chain couples TRBV5-1 to TRBJ1-2, with 9 bases matching TRBD1. V trimming: 1 base; J trimming: 8 bases; junction bases outside the gene matches: 9. Germline CDR1 is SGHRS and CDR2 is YFSETQ. The CDR3 length is 15 residues. The CDR3: CASSLSAQGAQGYTF. The CDR3 bases are TGCGCCAGCAGCTTGTCAGCACAGGGGGCGCAAGGCTACACCTTC.

This clone turned up a few times. The chain links TRBV7-9 to TRBJ1-5; D gene unclear. The length of the CDR3 is 14 residues. Per germline, CDR1 SEHNR and CDR2 FQNEAQ (reference sequence). V was pared by 0 bases and J by 1 base, with 4 bases between. CDR3 nucleotide sequence: TGTGCCAGCAGCTTAGCGAACAGCAATCAGCCCCAGCATTTT. Its protein is CASSLANSNQPQHF.

The rearrangement links TRBV21-1 to TRBJ2-7; TRBD1 was called by the table and not checked on the DNA. TRBV21-1 is shown as a pseudogene. The CDR3 loop spans 13 amino acids. The CDR3 loop is CASSSDRAYEQYF. The CDR3 DNA reads as TGTGCCAGCAGCTCGGACAGGGCCTACGAGCAGTACTTC.

The chain has TRBV5-6 and TRBJ1-2; 7 nucleotides line up with TRBD1. The CDR3 totals 14 residues. Unmatched junction bases numbered 5, after V lost 2 bases and J lost 4 bases. Germline V gives CDR1 SGHDT, CDR2 YYEEEE. The CDR3 spells CASSLMTGSYGYTF. DNA for the CDR3: TGTGCCAGCAGCTTAATGACAGGGAGCTATGGCTACACCTTC.

This clone has only a few counts. The chain uses TRBV2 and TRBJ1-5; D unclear. Trimming removed 4 bases from V and 0 bases from J, with 7 bases in between. Germline loops: CDR1 SNHLY, CDR2 FYNNEI. The CDR3 has 14 residues. The CDR3 loop reads CASSGGNSNQPQHF. The CDR3 DNA reads as TGTGCCAGCAGTGGTGGGAATAGCAATCAGCCCCAGCATTTT.

This clone came up many times. This rearrangement joins TRBV10-3 to TRBJ2-7; 7 nucleotides align to TRBD1. Germline assignment: CDR1 ENHRY and CDR2 SYGVKD. The CDR3 is 13 amino acids. Germline trimming cut 2 bases from V and 8 bases from J; bases unmatched to any gene: 6. CDR3 amino acids: CAISESGTEKQYF. CDR3 nucleotide sequence: TGTGCCATCAGTGAGAGTGGGACAGAGAAGCAGTACTTC.

This clone was detected a few times. The V and J genes are TRBV5-1 and TRBJ1-6, with unresolved D. CDR3 length equals 14 residues. Germline V CDR1 and CDR2: SGHRS, YFSETQ. V was pared by 0 bases and J by 14 bases, with 15 bases between. DNA of the CDR3: TGCGCCAGCAGCTTGGACGACACCCAGCTTGCCCTCCACTTT. As protein: CASSLDDTQLALHF.

The chain employs TRBV4-2 and TRBJ1-5; D is possibly TRBD1 (6 bases). The germline gives CDR1 LGHNA, CDR2 YNFKEQ. With 4 bases removed from V and 6 bases from J, the gap between germline ends came to 13 bases. The CDR3 is 14 residues long. CDR3 protein: CASSRGEGGQPQHF. The CDR3 nucleotides read TGTGCCAGCAGCCGGGGGGAGGGGGGTCAGCCCCAGCATTTT.

The CDR3 nucleotides read TGTGCCAGTAGTATTTCGGCGGGCGTCACCTACGAGCAGTACTTC. It translates to CASSISAGVTYEQYF. The chain joins TRBV19 to TRBJ2-7, with D tentatively TRBD2 (5 bases). Germline CDR1 reads LNHDA; CDR2 reads SQIVND (reference sequence). The ends were cut back, 3 bases at V and 2 bases at J, with 14 bases in the middle. The CDR3 extends over 15 amino acids.

The chain links TRBV5-1 to TRBJ2-7; TRBD2 agrees at 10 bases. J gave up 6 bases and V 4 bases, and 7 bases lay outside the gene matches. This CDR3 is built from 14 residues. Germline CDR1 is SGHRS and CDR2 is YFSETQ. CDR3 sequence reads: CASSPLAGDGEQYF. The CDR3 coding sequence is TGCGCCAGCAGCCCCCTAGCGGGAGACGGCGAGCAGTACTTC.

This clone has more than one count but fewer than ten. The gene calls are TRBV10-2 and TRBJ2-2, with D perhaps assigned TRBD1 or TRBD2 (5 bases each). The germline gives CDR1 WSHSY, CDR2 SAAADI. Deletions cut 6 bases from V and 0 bases from J, with 11 bases between. This CDR3 is 15 amino acids long. The chain's CDR3 is CASRHGGANTGELFF. The CDR3 region has the DNA TGCGCCAGCAGGCATGGGGGAGCGAACACCGGGGAGCTGTTTTTT.

V gene TRBV29-1 combines with J gene TRBJ2-1, with 7 bases fitting TRBD2. V lost 3 bases and J lost 7; bases outside the gene matches: 6. This CDR3 comprises 13 residues. CDR1 SQVTM and CDR2 ANQGSEA come from the germline V gene. This chain's CDR3 is CSVESGALNEQFF. CDR3 in DNA: TGCAGCGTTGAGAGCGGGGCCCTTAATGAGCAGTTCTTC.

The CDR3 DNA reads as TGCGCCAGCAGCTTGTATCGTTGGCAGGGGACATATGGCTACACCTTC. Its translation is CASSLYRWQGTYGYTF. This chain connects TRBV5-1 to TRBJ1-2, with a weak D call TRBD1 (6 bases). The CDR3 contains 16 residues. The V gene lost 1 base and the J gene lost 5 bases, with 18 bases spanning the gap. Germline CDR1 SGHRS, CDR2 YFSETQ. The entire variable domain, with the rest obtained from reference TRBV5-1 and TRBJ1-2, is as follows: KAGVTQTPRYLIKTRGQQVTLSCSPISGHRSVSWYQQTPGQGLQFLFEYFSETQRNKGNFPGRFSGRQFSNSRSEMNVSTLELGDSALYLCASSLYRWQGTYGYTFGSGTRLTVV.

This clone showed up just once. This chain connects TRBV6-5 to TRBJ1-2; no reliable D call. Trimming pared 4 bases from V and 4 bases from J, leaving 13 bases between. The CDR3 has 14 residues. Germline assignment: CDR1 MNHEY and CDR2 SVGAGI. The DNA of the CDR3 is TGTGCCAGCAGTTCCCGGCAGACCCCCTATGGCTACACCTTC. Amino acids: CASSSRQTPYGYTF.

This rearrangement joins TRBV18 to TRBJ2-1, with D possibly being TRBD2 (6 bases). The V gene's germline CDR1 is KGHSH and CDR2 LQKENI. Trimming left V 3 bases short and J 4 bases short, with 10 bases between. CDR3 size: 14 residues. The CDR3 here is CASSPPSAYNEQFF. CDR3 coding DNA: TGTGCCAGCTCACCCCCTAGCGCATACAATGAGCAGTTCTTC. Drawing the rest from reference TRBV18 and TRBJ2-1, the complete variable domain is NAGVMQNPRHLVRRRGQEARLRCSPMKGHSHVYWYRQLPEEGLKFMVYLQKENIIDESGMPKERFSAEFPKEGPSILRIQQVVRGDSAAYFCASSPPSAYNEQFFGPGTRLTVL.

The chain joins TRBV19 to TRBJ1-6; D not resolved. This CDR3 region has 15 residues. V was cut by 6 bases and J by 7 bases, with 16 bases left in between. Germline V gene data show CDR1 as LNHDA and CDR2 as SQIVND (reference sequence). CDR3 sequence reads: CASRTGNPANSPLHF. The CDR3, as DNA: TGTGCCAGTAGGACCGGGAACCCGGCGAATTCACCCCTCCACTTT.

The rearrangement links TRBV4-1 to TRBJ2-3; 8 bases map to TRBD2. The CDR3 is 16 amino acids. With 1 base clipped from V and 4 bases from J, the junction kept 7 bases outside the gene matches. CDR1 is MGHRA and CDR2 is YSYEKL in the germline V gene. CDR3 nucleotides: TGCGCCAGCAGCCAAGTGGGAGCGGGAGTATCAGATACGCAGTATTTT. It specifies CASSQVGAGVSDTQYF.

In this sample, this clone turned up a few times. V usage is TRBV5-1 and J usage is TRBJ2-7, with D unresolved. Trimming pared 3 bases from V and 7 bases from J, leaving 11 bases between. The CDR3 runs 12 residues. Germline CDR1 reads SGHRS; CDR2 reads YFSETQ. CDR3 nucleotides: TGCGCCAGCAGCTCCCATCCAGGAGAGCAGTACTTC. Translation: CASSSHPGEQYF.

This clone was found a few times. This chain connects TRBV11-2 to TRBJ1-5; D gene uncertain. V lost 1 base to trimming and J lost 15 bases, with 16 bases between them. The CDR3 runs to 13 residues. Germline CDR1 SGHAT, CDR2 FQNNGV. The CDR3 DNA sequence: TGTGCCAGCAGCTTAGCCTCAGGTAATTCTCCGCATTTT. It is translated as CASSLASGNSPHF.

The chain carries TRBV2 and TRBJ1-2; perhaps TRBD1 as D (6 bases). The germline gives CDR1 SNHLY, CDR2 FYNNEI. With 3 bases removed from V and 8 bases from J, the gap between germline ends came to 19 bases. The CDR3 length is 15 residues. The DNA for the CDR3 is TGTGCCAGCAGTGAGCGCAGGGGCTCCATGGGCGGCTACACCTTC. Its protein is CASSERRGSMGGYTF.

This chain joins TRBV28 and TRBJ2-3, with D possibly matching TRBD1 (6 bases). Trimming took 4 bases from V and 4 from J, leaving 15 bases between them. Germline assignment: CDR1 MDHEN and CDR2 SYDVKM. This CDR3 has 15 amino acids. The CDR3 loop is CASSSLKGVSDTQYF. Written as DNA, the CDR3 is TGTGCCAGCAGTTCGCTTAAGGGGGTGTCAGATACGCAGTATTTT.

The chain combines TRBV11-2 with TRBJ2-7, with TRBD2 matching 8 bases. V was pared by 5 bases and J by 2 bases, with 5 bases of the junction left unmatched. The CDR3 runs 14 residues. CDR1 is SGHAT and CDR2 is FQNNGV in the germline V gene. Written as DNA, the CDR3 is TGTGCCAGCAGCGGGGGACTAGGCCCCTACGAGCAGTACTTC. Protein product: CASSGGLGPYEQYF.